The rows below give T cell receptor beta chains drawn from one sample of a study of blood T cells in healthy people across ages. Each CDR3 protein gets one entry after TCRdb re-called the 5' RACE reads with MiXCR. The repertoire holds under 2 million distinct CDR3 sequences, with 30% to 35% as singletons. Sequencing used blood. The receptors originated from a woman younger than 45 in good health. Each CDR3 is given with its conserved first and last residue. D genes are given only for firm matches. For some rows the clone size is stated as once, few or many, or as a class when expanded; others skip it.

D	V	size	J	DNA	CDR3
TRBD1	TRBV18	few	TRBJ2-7	TGTGCCAGCTCACTCGGACAGGGGGGCTCCCTCTACGAGCAGTACTTC	CASSLGQGGSLYEQYF
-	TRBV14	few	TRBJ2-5	TGTGCCAGCAGCCAACTTACTGAGACCCAGTACTTC	CASSQLTETQYF
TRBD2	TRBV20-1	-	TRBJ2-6	TGCAGTGCGTCGGGAGGGGCCTATTCTGGGGCCGACGTCCTGACTTTC	CSASGGAYSGADVLTF
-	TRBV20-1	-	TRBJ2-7	TGCAGTGCTAGGGAGGAAGCAGGGGCCTACGAGCAGTACTTC	CSAREEAGAYEQYF
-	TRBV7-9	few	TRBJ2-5	TGTGCCAGCAGCTCCCAGACAGTGCAAGAGACCCAGTACTTC	CASSSQTVQETQYF
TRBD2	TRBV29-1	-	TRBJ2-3	TGCAGCGTTGAGGGGACTAGCGGGAGCCCAGATACGCAGTATTTT	CSVEGTSGSPDTQYF
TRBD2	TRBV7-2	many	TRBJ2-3	TGTGCCAGCAGCTTGGGCCTAGCGGGAGGGGCAGATACGCAGTATTTT	CASSLGLAGGADTQYF
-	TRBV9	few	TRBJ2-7	TGTGCCAGCAGCCTTACTAGTTCGGGGTGGTGGGAGCAGTACTTC	CASSLTSSGWWEQYF
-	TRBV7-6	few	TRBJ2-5	TGTGCCAGCAGCTTAGAGTTGCCAGGAGCCCCTGAAGAGACCCAGTACTTC	CASSLELPGAPEETQYF
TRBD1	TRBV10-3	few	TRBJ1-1	TGTGCCATCAGTGATTCGCCGGGACAGGGCCCGAACACTGGAGCTTTCTTT	CAISDSPGQGPNTGAFF
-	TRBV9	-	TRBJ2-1	TGTGCCAGCAGCTGGGACGGAGTTAATGAGCAGTTCTTC	CASSWDGVNEQFF
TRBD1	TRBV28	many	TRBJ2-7	TGTGCCAGCAGGCGACAGGGGCTCTCCTACGAGCAGTACTTC	CASRRQGLSYEQYF
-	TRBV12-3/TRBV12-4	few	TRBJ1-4	TGTGCCAGCAGTTTAGCGCCGGGGTATGGGGAAAAACTGTTTTTT	CASSLAPGYGEKLFF
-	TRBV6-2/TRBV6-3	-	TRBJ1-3	TGTGCCAGCAGTTACCTCGGACAGAGCTCTGGAAACACCATATATTTT	CASSYLGQSSGNTIYF
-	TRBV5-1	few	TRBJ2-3	TGCGCCAGCAGCTTGGGGGGTAGCGCGAGCACAGATACGCAGTATTTT	CASSLGGSASTDTQYF
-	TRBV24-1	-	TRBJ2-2	TGTGCCACCAGTGATAGGGTAACCGGGGAGCTGTTTTTT	CATSDRVTGELFF
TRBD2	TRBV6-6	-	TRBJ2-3	TGTGCCAGCAGTTACTTCCGGACTAGCGAAGTCGATACGCAGTATTTT	CASSYFRTSEVDTQYF
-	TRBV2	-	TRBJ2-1	TGTGCCAGCAGGGACCGACAGATCCCTTTCAGTGAGCAGTTCTTC	CASRDRQIPFSEQFF
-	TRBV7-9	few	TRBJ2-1	TGTGCCAGCAGCTTAGGGGTCGCGGGTAATGAGCAGTTCTTC	CASSLGVAGNEQFF
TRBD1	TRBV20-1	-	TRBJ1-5	TGCAGTGCTAGGGCACAGGGGCCTGGCCAGCCCCAGCATTTT	CSARAQGPGQPQHF